The rows below give T cell receptor beta chains drawn from one sample of a study of CD8 T cells in Susac syndrome. TCRdb itself ran the immunoSEQ multiplex PCR reads through MiXCR, one entry per CDR3 protein. The sample lists some 200,000 distinct CDR3 sequences; about 90% were seen once. Sequences were obtained from CD8+ T cells from PBMCs. The receptors come from a human donor with multiple sclerosis. Both conserved end residues are part of each CDR3. D genes are given only for firm matches. Not every row has a clone size; where given, it reads once, few, many or a size class.

D | size | J | V | DNA | CDR3
. | . | TRBJ1-2 | TRBV20-1 | TGCAGTGCTAGAGAACTCTATGGCTACACCTTC | CSARELYGYTF
. | few | TRBJ1-1 | TRBV27 | TGTGCCAGCAGTCTCGGAGCTTTCTTT | CASSLGAFF
TRBD1 | . | TRBJ2-7 | TRBV13 | TGTGCCAGCAGCAACGAAAAGGACAGGGGGCCCTCCTACGAGCAGTACTTC | CASSNEKDRGPSYEQYF
TRBD2 | . | TRBJ2-1 | TRBV20-1 | TGCAGTGCTCGTTCTAGCGGGCCCTATGCCTCCTACAATGAGCAGTTCTTC | CSARSSGPYASYNEQFF
. | . | TRBJ2-7 | TRBV11-2 | TGTGGCACGAAACAATACAGTGGGGACTACGAGCAGTACTTC | CGTKQYSGDYEQYF
. | . | TRBJ2-1 | TRBV19 | TGTGCCAGTAGTATCGATAGTCCGAGCTCCTACAATGAGCAGTTCTTC | CASSIDSPSSYNEQFF
. | once | TRBJ1-1 | TRBV6-5 | TGTGCCAGCAGTTTAACAGCCGTTAACACTGAAGTTTTCTTT | CASSLTAVNTEVFF
. | once | TRBJ2-7 | TRBV12-3/TRBV12-4 | TGTGCCAGAGATGGCGGATCCTACGAGCAGTACTTC | CARDGGSYEQYF
. | . | TRBJ1-3 | TRBV6-5 | TGTGCCAGCAGTAACGGGTTAAGCTCTGGAAACACCATATATTTT | CASSNGLSSGNTIYF
TRBD1 | . | TRBJ2-2 | TRBV15 | TGTGCCACCAGCAGCGGAACAGGGGGCGCGACCGGGGAGCTGTTTTTT | CATSSGTGGATGELFF
. | . | TRBJ1-2 | TRBV7-9 | TGTGCCAGCAGTGGTCGCATGAAGGGAGAAAACTATGGCTACACCTTC | CASSGRMKGENYGYTF
. | . | TRBJ2-3 | TRBV7-2 | TGTGCCAGCAGCTCAAGGACAGACCCATGGGATACGCAGTATTTT | CASSSRTDPWDTQYF
TRBD2 | . | TRBJ2-1 | TRBV2 | TGTGCCTCTAGCGGGGGGGCTAGCTCCTACAATGAGCAGTTCTTC | CASSGGASSYNEQFF
TRBD2 | . | TRBJ2-1 | TRBV12-3/TRBV12-4 | TGTGCCAGCAGTTTTTATCTAGCGGGAGAAAATGAGCAGTTCTTC | CASSFYLAGENEQFF
. | . | TRBJ2-7 | TRBV5-4 | TGTGCCAGCAGCTGGGGTGGGGGGGGCCTCTCCTACGAGCAGTACTTC | CASSWGGGGLSYEQYF
TRBD2 | . | TRBJ2-1 | TRBV24-1 | TGTGCCACCAGTGAGATGACTAGCGGGTCTTTGCCTGGGTACAATGAGCAGTTCTTC | CATSEMTSGSLPGYNEQFF
. | few | TRBJ1-1 | TRBV5-1 | TGCGCCAGCAGCCTGGACGGGGGCAGGACTGAAGCTTTCTTT | CASSLDGGRTEAFF
TRBD2 | . | TRBJ2-4 | TRBV5-1 | TGCGCCAGCAGCCCCGGTCGGACTAGCGGGATTACCAAAAACATTCAGTACTTC | CASSPGRTSGITKNIQYF
. | . | TRBJ1-2 | TRBV20-1 | TGCAGTGCCCAACAGTGGCTGGGGTATGGCTACACCTTC | CSAQQWLGYGYTF
. | . | TRBJ2-6 | TRBV30 | TGTGCCTGGAACGTATCGATCCAGCTAGACTCTGGGGCCAACGTCCTGACTTTC | CAWNVSIQLDSGANVLTF
TRBD1 | . | TRBJ2-7 | TRBV2 | TGTGCCAGCAGTCGGGACAGGCCAAGCTCCTACGAGCAGTACTTC | CASSRDRPSSYEQYF
. | . | TRBJ2-7 | TRBV5-5 | TGTGCCAGCAGCTTCGGTGAGACAATCTACGAGCAGTACTTC | CASSFGETIYEQYF
. | . | TRBJ2-7 | TRBV30 | TGTGCCTGGAGCGGCAGAGGGATTTGGCTTTTCGGGCTCCAGTACTTC | CAWSGRGIWLFGLQYF
. | . | TRBJ2-2 | TRBV30 | TGTGCCTGGAGTGTAGGCTTAGGGACGAACACCGGGGAGCTGTTTTTT | CAWSVGLGTNTGELFF
. | . | TRBJ2-6 | TRBV7-9 | TGTGCCAGCAGCTCTTACTCCGCCGGAGGGACCAACGTCCTGACTTTC | CASSSYSAGGTNVLTF
. | . | TRBJ1-2 | TRBV12-3/TRBV12-4 | TGTGCCAGCAGCCCGACAGAGGTGATTGATGGCTACACCTTC | CASSPTEVIDGYTF
TRBD1 | . | TRBJ2-5 | TRBV7-9 | TGTGCCAGCAGCTCCCGGGACAGCAGTTCCCAAGAGACCCAGTACTTC | CASSSRDSSSQETQYF
. | . | TRBJ2-2 | TRBV12-3/TRBV12-4 | TGTGCCAGCAGGGAAAAGGACAGCGCCGGGGAGCTGTTTTTT | CASREKDSAGELFF